One sample yielded the 30 T cell receptor beta chains listed below, sequenced in a study of OX40 agonist ivuxolimab in advanced cancers. Library preparation was by the immunoSEQ multiplex PCR assay. The clones in this table, taken by TCRdb from immuneACCESS, are in-frame only. Not every clone is retained; where verified, under half of the shortfall comes from an unresolved V gene, and the cause of the rest is unknown. The sample table records 55,000 to 90,000 clones; about 91% of these occur just once. The top ten clonotypes cover around 2.3% of the sample. The sample was CD4+ or CD8+ T cells sorted from blood, taken in a trial of the OX40 agonist ivuxolimab. The receptor source for this set is an adult with an advanced solid tumor such as melanoma, head and neck, liver or kidney cancer.

The genes are TRBV7-9 and TRBJ1-2; TRBD1 matches 7 bases. With 3 bases clipped from V and 7 bases from J, the junction kept 2 bases outside the gene matches. This CDR3 has 12 residues. Germline V gene lookup returns CDR1 SEHNR and CDR2 FQNEAQ (reference sequence). The CDR3 region has the DNA TGTGCCAGCAGCTTGGGACAGTCTGGCTACACCTTC. It is translated as CASSLGQSGYTF.

Here the CDR3 reads CATSRDTDTQYF. CDR3 DNA sequence: TGTGCCACCAGCAGAGACACAGATACGCAGTATTTT. The chain combines TRBV15 with TRBJ2-3, with D uncertain. Germline V gene sequence: CDR1 LNHNV, CDR2 YYDKDF (reference sequence). CDR3 length equals 12 residues. Trimming left V 0 bases short and J 2 bases short, with 0 bases between.

The rearrangement links TRBV28 to TRBJ1-6, with D possibly matching TRBD1 (6 bases). The V end was cut by 4 bases, the J end by 3 bases, with 13 bases between. From germline, CDR1 is MDHEN and CDR2 SYDVKM. CDR3 size: 16 residues. CDR3 loop: CASSSTGTIYNSPLHF. The CDR3 DNA follows: TGTGCCAGCAGTTCCACAGGGACTATCTATAATTCACCCCTCCACTTT.

The chain carries TRBV6-5 and TRBJ1-2; TRBD1 might be the D (6 bases). Germline V gene data show CDR1 as MNHEY and CDR2 as SVGAGI. The V and J ends lost 0 bases and 6 bases respectively, with 14 bases between them. This CDR3 comprises 15 residues. The CDR3 loop reads CASSYSGQPSDGYTF. CDR3 in DNA: TGTGCCAGCAGTTACTCGGGACAACCTTCGGATGGCTACACCTTC.

The chain employs TRBV5-1 and TRBJ2-7; weak D call: TRBD2 (5 bases). V lost 4 bases, J lost 6 bases, and 20 bases lay in between. This CDR3 has 15 amino acids. Germline V gives CDR1 SGHRS, CDR2 YFSETQ. The CDR3 is CASSGGSGPSGEQYF. The CDR3 DNA reads TGCGCCAGCAGCGGTGGAAGCGGCCCCTCGGGCGAGCAGTACTTC.

The rearrangement uses TRBV6-4 and TRBJ1-1; D is perhaps TRBD1 (6 bases). CDR1 is MRHNA, CDR2 SNTAGT, per germline. V shed 10 bases and J shed 1 base, with 13 bases lying between them. The CDR3 is 13 residues long. The CDR3, as DNA: TGTGCCACCCCTGGGGGGCGGAACACTGAAGCTTTCTTT. This encodes CATPGGRNTEAFF.

The CDR3: CASSFLRGPTDTQYF. The DNA of the CDR3 is TGCGCCAGCAGCTTTCTGAGGGGGCCTACAGATACGCAGTATTTT. The chain recombines TRBV5-1 with TRBJ2-3; 7 bases are shared with TRBD1. CDR1 and CDR2 (germline): SGHRS, YFSETQ. CDR3 length: 15 residues. The V gene end was trimmed by 2 bases and the J gene end by 3 bases; junction bases not matched to a gene: 6.

V gene TRBV28 combines with J gene TRBJ2-5, with D perhaps TRBD2 (6 bases). Germline V CDR1 and CDR2: MDHEN, SYDVKM. The ends were cut back, 1 base at V and 2 bases at J, with 17 bases in the middle. The CDR3 is 17 residues long. CDR3 sequence: CASSLLGTPGLQETQYF. DNA of the CDR3: TGTGCCAGCAGTTTATTGGGGACTCCGGGGTTACAAGAGACCCAGTACTTC.

A single count supports this clone. The rearrangement links TRBV16 to TRBJ1-6; maybe TRBD1 (6 bases). Germline V gene data show CDR1 as KGHSY and CDR2 as FQNENV. The CDR3 is 16 residues long. V shed 0 bases and J shed 10 bases, with 16 bases lying between them. CDR3 sequence: CASSQSGSGDRSPLHF. In DNA, the CDR3 is TGTGCCAGCAGCCAATCTGGGTCAGGGGACCGATCACCCCTCCACTTT.

In this sample, this clone turned up once. The chain has TRBV28 and TRBJ2-4; 8 bases are a match to TRBD1. J lost 6 bases, V lost 6 bases, and 10 bases had no gene match. The CDR3 contains 15 residues. The germline gives CDR1 MDHEN, CDR2 SYDVKM. The CDR3 DNA sequence: TGTGCCAGCAGACCCCAGGGGGCGCGGAGAAACATTCAGTACTTC. It is translated as CASRPQGARRNIQYF.

The chain couples TRBV28 to TRBJ2-1, with 12 bases aligning to TRBD2. The V gene's germline CDR1 is MDHEN and CDR2 SYDVKM. V trimming: 5 bases; J trimming: 8 bases; junction bases outside the gene matches: 7. This CDR3 is built from 15 residues. Here the CDR3 DNA reads TGTGCCAGCAGTCCAGGACTAGCGGGGATGGATGAGCAGTTCTTC. Translation: CASSPGLAGMDEQFF.

This clone has just one count. The rearrangement links TRBV2 to TRBJ2-2; 8 bases map to TRBD1. V shed 6 bases and J 4 bases; nucleotides not matched to a gene: 7. Germline CDR1 and CDR2: SNHLY and FYNNEI. The CDR3 has 15 residues. This CDR3 reads CASRSQGAVTGELFF. CDR3 in DNA: TGTGCCAGCAGATCCCAGGGGGCGGTCACCGGGGAGCTGTTTTTT.

The V and J genes are TRBV6-1 and TRBJ2-7, with D uncertain. Looked up from germline, CDR1 is MNHNS and CDR2 is SASEGT. V was cut by 7 bases and J by 3 bases, with 19 bases left in between. The CDR3 covers 15 residues. The CDR3, as DNA: TGTGCCAGCACCCCTATCTACCCGTTTAGCTACGAGCAGTACTTC. Translation: CASTPIYPFSYEQYF.

The chain joins TRBV7-6 to TRBJ2-5; no clear D. Germline assignment: CDR1 SGHVS and CDR2 FNYEAQ. V dropped 4 bases and J dropped 5 bases, with 11 bases sitting between them. CDR3 length equals 13 residues. CDR3 nucleotide sequence: TGTGCCAGCAGCTCCGCCCCCCGGGAGACCCAGTACTTC. Encoded protein: CASSSAPRETQYF.

The chain combines TRBV2 with TRBJ2-5, with 7 bases matching TRBD2. Germline V CDR1 and CDR2: SNHLY, FYNNEI. The V gene end was trimmed by 3 bases and the J gene end by 7 bases; junction bases not matched to a gene: 5. The CDR3 length is 13 residues. The CDR3, as DNA: TGTGCCAGCAGTGAGGAACAGCGGGGGACCCAGTACTTC. This gives the protein CASSEEQRGTQYF.

V gene TRBV19 combines with J gene TRBJ2-5; D is perhaps TRBD1 or TRBD2 (5 bases each). The CDR3 is made up of 14 amino acids. The germline V and J ends were trimmed by 2 bases and 5 bases, with 12 bases remaining between them. The germline CDR1 and CDR2 sequences are LNHDA and SQIVND (reference sequence). The CDR3 bases are TGTGCCAGTAGTATAACGGGGACCCGGGAGACCCAGTACTTC. This sequence encodes CASSITGTRETQYF. Variable domain in full (rest from reference TRBV19 and TRBJ2-5): DGGITQSPKYLFRKEGQNVTLSCEQNLNHDAMYWYRQDPGQGLRLIYYSQIVNDFQKGDIAEGYSVSREKKESFPLTVTSAQKNPTAFYLCASSITGTRETQYFGPGTRLLVL.

CDR3 amino acids: CASSFRLAGVYEQYF. The CDR3 nucleotides are TGTGCCAGCAGTTTCCGACTAGCGGGAGTTTACGAGCAGTACTTC. The rearrangement joins TRBV27 to TRBJ2-7; 12 bases match TRBD2. In germline, CDR1 is MNHEY, CDR2 SMNVEV (reference sequence). Germline trimming cut 3 bases from V and 4 bases from J; bases unmatched to any gene: 4. The length of the CDR3 is 15 residues.

V gene TRBV7-2 combines with J gene TRBJ1-2, with 10 positions matching TRBD1. Unmatched junction bases numbered 11, after V lost 5 bases and J lost 8 bases. The CDR3 length is 15 residues. In germline, CDR1 is SGHTA, CDR2 FQGNSA. CDR3 DNA: TGTGCCAGCAGCCGCCCGGGACAGGGGCGGGGGGGCTACACCTTC. This gives the protein CASSRPGQGRGGYTF.

This chain connects TRBV19 to TRBJ1-2; 8 positions agree with TRBD1. Germline CDR1 reads LNHDA; CDR2 reads SQIVND (reference sequence). V was pared by 3 bases and J by 5 bases, with 5 bases of the junction left unmatched. This CDR3 region has 14 residues. CDR3 amino acids: CASSIGQGNYGYTF. Here the CDR3 DNA reads TGTGCCAGTAGTATCGGACAGGGTAATTATGGCTACACCTTC. Full variable domain (rest looked up from reference TRBV19 and TRBJ1-2): DGGITQSPKYLFRKEGQNVTLSCEQNLNHDAMYWYRQDPGQGLRLIYYSQIVNDFQKGDIAEGYSVSREKKESFPLTVTSAQKNPTAFYLCASSIGQGNYGYTFGSGTRLTVV.

This clone was detected only a few times. The chain has TRBV2 and TRBJ1-1; D gene unclear. Per germline, CDR1 SNHLY and CDR2 FYNNEI. The CDR3 totals 13 residues. V was trimmed by 7 bases and J by 2 bases, leaving 11 bases between them. The CDR3, as DNA: TGTGCCAGCAATGAGGTCCCTAACACTGAAGCTTTCTTT. Translated, it gives CASNEVPNTEAFF.

The chain employs TRBV6-1 and TRBJ2-3; tentative D call: TRBD1 (5 bases). V was cut by 4 bases and J by 1 base, with 6 bases left in between. The CDR3 length is 13 residues. Looked up from germline, CDR1 is MNHNS and CDR2 is SASEGT. CDR3 sequence (DNA): TGTGCCAGCAGTGCCAGGGGCACAGATACGCAGTATTTT. Protein sequence: CASSARGTDTQYF.

The chain employs TRBV6-5 and TRBJ2-1, with unresolved D. Trimming stripped 0 bases from V and 0 bases from J, with 6 bases between. The CDR3 length is 15 residues. From germline, CDR1 is MNHEY and CDR2 SVGAGI. The CDR3 bases are TGTGCCAGCAGTTACTCCCAGAGCTCCTACAATGAGCAGTTCTTC. Translated, it gives CASSYSQSSYNEQFF.

A single count supports this clone. The chain combines TRBV28 with TRBJ2-3; perhaps TRBD2 as D (5 bases). V was trimmed by 9 bases and J by 1 base, leaving 11 bases between them. There are 13 residues in the CDR3. Germline V gene sequence: CDR1 MDHEN, CDR2 SYDVKM. This CDR3 reads CASMKAGTDTQYF. CDR3 coding DNA: TGTGCCAGTATGAAAGCGGGCACAGATACGCAGTATTTT. The variable domain in full, completed from reference TRBV28 and TRBJ2-3, reads DVKVTQSSRYLVKRTGEKVFLECVQDMDHENMFWYRQDPGLGLRLIYFSYDVKMKEKGDIPEGYSVSREKKERFSLILESASTNQTSMYLCASMKAGTDTQYFGPGTRLTVL.

The chain combines TRBV2 with TRBJ2-3; no clear D. Trimming cost V 6 bases and J 0 bases, with 4 bases left between them. The CDR3 runs 12 residues. CDR1 SNHLY and CDR2 FYNNEI come from the germline V gene. This CDR3 is CASRISTDTQYF. DNA of the CDR3: TGTGCCAGCAGAATCAGCACAGATACGCAGTATTTT.

The rearrangement joins TRBV4-2 to TRBJ2-5; 8 nucleotides line up with TRBD2. The germline V gene has CDR1 LGHNA and CDR2 YNFKEQ. This CDR3 is built from 17 residues. V lost 0 bases, J lost 5 bases, and 11 bases stayed unmatched. The CDR3 DNA reads as TGTGCCAGCAGCCAAGATTCCTTGGCCTCTAGCGGGGAGACCCAGTACTTC. This sequence encodes CASSQDSLASSGETQYF.

This rearrangement joins TRBV5-3 to TRBJ1-3, with no clear D. TRBV5-3 is an ORF, with its function uncertain. This CDR3 has 16 residues. V lost 2 bases and J 3 bases, leaving 15 bases between the germline ends. CDR3 nucleotide sequence: TGTGCCAGAAGCTTTTTTCTGAGGGTGCTTGGAAACACCATATATTTT. Translated: CARSFFLRVLGNTIYF.

This sequence joins TRBV5-6 and TRBJ2-2; 9 bases line up with TRBD1. J lost 5 bases, V lost 2 bases, and 4 bases had no gene match. CDR3 length: 15 residues. CDR1 is SGHDT, CDR2 YYEEEE, per germline. The CDR3 DNA reads TGTGCCAGCAGCTTCCGGGACAGGGTTACCGGGGAGCTGTTTTTT. It specifies CASSFRDRVTGELFF.

V usage is TRBV28 and J usage is TRBJ2-7; 7 bases fit TRBD2. In germline, CDR1 is MDHEN, CDR2 SYDVKM. V shed 6 bases, J shed 0 bases, and the junction held 5 bases outside the gene matches. The CDR3 extends over 14 amino acids. The CDR3 DNA reads TGTGCCAGCAGCGAGCGGGGCCGCTCCTACGAGCAGTACTTC. Translating gives CASSERGRSYEQYF.

This chain links TRBV11-3 with TRBJ2-3, with 7 positions matching TRBD2. This CDR3 spans 15 amino acids. Germline V gene lookup returns CDR1 SGHNT and CDR2 YENEEA. V was pared by 1 base and J by 2 bases, with 3 bases of the junction left unmatched. The CDR3 coding sequence is TGTGCCAGCAGCTTAGGGGGGAGGGACACAGATACGCAGTATTTT. It is translated as CASSLGGRDTDTQYF.

This clone was detected once. The chain carries TRBV5-1 and TRBJ1-1; 8 bases are shared with TRBD1. Germline V CDR1 and CDR2: SGHRS, YFSETQ. CDR3 length equals 14 residues. The ends lost 4 bases at V and 2 bases at J; junction bases unmatched: 4. In nucleotides, the CDR3 is TGCGCCAGCAGCACCGACAGGGGAAACACTGAAGCTTTCTTT. The encoded protein is CASSTDRGNTEAFF. The full variable domain, in which reference TRBV5-1 and TRBJ1-1 provide the parts outside the CDR3, is KAGVTQTPRYLIKTRGQQVTLSCSPISGHRSVSWYQQTPGQGLQFLFEYFSETQRNKGNFPGRFSGRQFSNSRSEMNVSTLELGDSALYLCASSTDRGNTEAFFGQGTRLTVV.